A selection of T cell receptor beta chains follows, all from one sample in a study of blood T cell repertoires in COVID-19. Assay used: immunoSEQ multiplex PCR; TCRdb lists only in-frame clones, some missing. The sample includes approximately 72,000 clones, 70% to 90% of them seen just once. The sample was peripheral blood. These TCRs come from a woman older than 75 with acute or convalescent COVID-19. The CDR3 runs from the conserved cysteine through the conserved F or W. D genes are given only for firm matches. The size entry is marked missing in some rows and otherwise reads once, few, many or a size class.

D	V	size	J	DNA	CDR3
.	TRBV6-5	.	TRBJ1-1	TGTGCCAGCAGTTACATTCAGGACAGTGAAGCTTTCTTT	CASSYIQDSEAFF
TRBD1	TRBV30	.	TRBJ2-2	TGTGCCTGGCGGGGACAGGGTCGGACCGGGGAGCTGTTTTTT	CAWRGQGRTGELFF
.	TRBV12-5	once	TRBJ1-5	TGTGCTAGTGGTTTGGTTCCCCTTCAGGATAATCAGCCCCAGCATTTT	CASGLVPLQDNQPQHF
.	TRBV19	.	TRBJ1-1	TGTGCCAGTAGGGCAGGGTTGGGGTGGACTGAAGCTTTCTTT	CASRAGLGWTEAFF
TRBD2	TRBV9	.	TRBJ2-2	TGTGCCACCGCCGCGGCTAGCGGGGTCGGGGAGCTGTTTTTT	CATAAASGVGELFF
.	TRBV1	.	TRBJ1-1	TGCACCAGCAGCCAAGATCTTAGCGGAGCAGGAGGGGACACTGAAGCTTTCTTT	CTSSQDLSGAGGDTEAFF
TRBD2	TRBV12-5	.	TRBJ2-1	TGTGCTAGTGGTTTATCTCTTAGCGGGGGGCTCGGTGAGCAGTTCTTC	CASGLSLSGGLGEQFF
.	TRBV9	.	TRBJ2-2	TGTGCCAGCAGCGTAGCTTCAGATTACACCGGGGAGCTGTTTTTT	CASSVASDYTGELFF
TRBD1	TRBV6-4	.	TRBJ1-1	TGTGCCAGCAGTGCTCCAGGGGGGCAAGCTTTCTTT	CASSAPGGQAFF
TRBD1	TRBV10-3	.	TRBJ2-7	TGTGCCATCAGTGAGCGCCGGGACAGCTCCTACGAGCAGTACTTC	CAISERRDSSYEQYF
TRBD1	TRBV10-1	.	TRBJ2-3	TGCGCCAGCAGTGAGACGGGACAGGGGCGAGATACGCAGTATTTT	CASSETGQGRDTQYF
TRBD1	TRBV19	.	TRBJ2-1	TGTGCCAGTAGTTCCCGACAGGGGTCTTACAATGAGCAGTTCTTC	CASSSRQGSYNEQFF
.	TRBV19	.	TRBJ1-3	TGTGCCAGTAGTTCCTCGGGAGGTCGCTTGGGAAACACCATATATTTT	CASSSSGGRLGNTIYF
TRBD1	TRBV7-9	.	TRBJ2-3	TGTGCCAGCAGCGATCCGGGACAGGGCACTAGCACAGATACGCAGTATTTT	CASSDPGQGTSTDTQYF
.	TRBV6-5	.	TRBJ1-2	TGTGCCAGCAGTCTCCCGGAGGGAGGCTACACCTTC	CASSLPEGGYTF
.	TRBV18	.	TRBJ1-1	TGTGCCAGCTCACCAGCAGGGGCGAACACTGAAGCTTTCTTT	CASSPAGANTEAFF
TRBD1	TRBV7-9	.	TRBJ1-1	TGTGCCAGCAGCTTAGCCGGGACAGGGGAAGCTTTCTTT	CASSLAGTGEAFF
.	TRBV9	.	TRBJ2-1	TGTGCCAGCAGCGTAGCTGGGGGCCGTGAGCAGTTCTTC	CASSVAGGREQFF